The 18 T cell receptor beta chains presented below share a single source sample, sequenced in a study of early T cells in non-severe SARS-CoV-2 infection. TCRdb re-called the 5' RACE reads with MiXCR, one entry per CDR3 protein. The sample gives about 35,000 distinct CDR3 sequences, roughly 6% of which show up once; 5% to 6.5% is in the top ten. Sequencing was done on a sample of whole blood. Receptors originate from an adult who was a healthcare worker with PCR-confirmed SARS-CoV-2 infection or an uninfected control (not recorded which).

This clonotype was seen many times. The rearrangement joins TRBV29-1 to TRBJ2-7, with D tentatively TRBD2 (6 bases). Germline V gene lookup returns CDR1 SQVTM and CDR2 ANQGSEA. The germline V and J ends were trimmed by 4 bases and 1 base, with 11 bases remaining between them. The CDR3 sequence is 13 residues long. Written as DNA, the CDR3 is TGCAGCGTTGCCGGGGGAGAGTCCTACGAGCAGTACTTC. It specifies CSVAGGESYEQYF.

This CDR3 reads CASSRYGSLNEQFF. Written as DNA, the CDR3 is TGTGCCAGCAGCCGATACGGGAGTCTCAATGAGCAGTTCTTC. The chain joins TRBV14 to TRBJ2-1; D is perhaps TRBD2 (6 bases). The CDR3 length is 14 residues. Trimming pared 4 bases from V and 6 bases from J, leaving 13 bases between. CDR1 and CDR2 (germline): SGHDN, FVKESK.

This clonotype has at least ten counts. The gene calls are TRBV6-5 and TRBJ1-2, with TRBD1 matching 8 bases. Germline trimming cut 5 bases from V and 5 bases from J; bases unmatched to any gene: 1. The CDR3 is made up of 12 amino acids. Per the germline V gene, CDR1 is MNHEY and CDR2 is SVGAGI. The CDR3 here is CASSRTGYGYTF. In DNA, the CDR3 is TGTGCCAGCAGTCGGACAGGGTATGGCTACACCTTC.

There are a few counts of this clonotype. V and J are TRBV12-3 or TRBV12-4 and TRBJ1-2, with 7 bases matching TRBD1. The junction had 9 bases not matched to a gene; V was cut back by 5 bases and J by 6 bases. The length of the CDR3 is 14 residues. CDR3 residues: CASSPVRQGHGYTF. DNA for the CDR3: TGTGCCAGCAGTCCGGTACGACAGGGCCATGGCTACACCTTC.

This clonotype came up many times. J is TRBJ2-2 and V is TRBV12-3 or TRBV12-4; the D gene is possibly TRBD1 (6 bases). The CDR3 loop spans 15 amino acids. The ends were cut back, 3 bases at V and 0 bases at J, with 8 bases in the middle. The CDR3 DNA reads TGTGCCAGCAGTTTTAGGACAGCGAACACCGGGGAGCTGTTTTTT. Translated: CASSFRTANTGELFF.

At least ten counts were recorded for this clonotype. The chain couples TRBV12-3 or TRBV12-4 to TRBJ2-1, with 9 bases aligning to TRBD1. After removal of 0 bases from V and 8 bases from J, the junction contained 2 bases not matched to a gene. The CDR3 has 14 residues. The CDR3: CASSLAGTGYEQFF. In DNA form, the CDR3 reads TGTGCCAGCAGTTTAGCCGGGACAGGGTATGAGCAGTTCTTC.

This clonotype was seen repeatedly, ten times or more. The chain carries TRBV12-3 or TRBV12-4 and TRBJ1-6; TRBD1 aligns across 8 bases. This CDR3 has 12 residues. V lost 5 bases and J lost 13; bases outside the gene matches: 4. The CDR3 loop is CASSRRTGPLHF. In DNA form, the CDR3 reads TGTGCCAGCAGTCGCCGGACAGGGCCCCTCCACTTT.

The chain couples TRBV2 to TRBJ2-7; 7 positions match TRBD1. With 8 bases clipped from V and 2 bases from J, the junction kept 12 bases outside the gene matches. CDR1 SNHLY and CDR2 FYNNEI come from the germline V gene. The CDR3 runs 15 residues. In DNA form, the CDR3 reads TGTGCCAGCTGTTCCGGACAGGCAACAACCTACGAGCAGTACTTC. Its protein product is CASCSGQATTYEQYF.

This clonotype was found many times. The chain combines TRBV6-2 or TRBV6-3 with TRBJ2-1, with 7 positions matching TRBD1. The CDR3 sequence is 14 residues long. Trimming removed 4 bases from V and 0 bases from J; junction bases left unmatched: 0. Germline V gives CDR1 MNHEY, CDR2 SVGEGT. As DNA, the CDR3 is TGTGCCAGCAGTTGGGACAGCTCCTACAATGAGCAGTTCTTC. This sequence encodes CASSWDSSYNEQFF.

The J gene is TRBJ2-3, the V gene TRBV7-6; 9 positions agree with TRBD1. This CDR3 is built from 13 residues. J was trimmed by 5 bases and V by 3 bases; bases with no gene match: 0. Germline V gene data show CDR1 as SGHVS and CDR2 as FNYEAQ. DNA for the CDR3: TGTGCCAGCAGCTTGGACAGGGGAGATACGCAGTATTTT. It is translated as CASSLDRGDTQYF. Drawing the rest from reference TRBV7-6 and TRBJ2-3, the complete variable domain is GAGVSQSPRYKVTKRGQDVALRCDPISGHVSLYWYRQALGQGPEFLTYFNYEAQQDKSGLPNDRFSAERPEGSISTLTIQRTEQRDSAMYRCASSLDRGDTQYFGPGTRLTVL.

The V call is TRBV6-2 or TRBV6-3, the J call TRBJ2-1; tentative D call: TRBD2 (5 bases). Trimming removed 1 base at V and 0 bases at J, with 10 bases between. The germline V gene encodes CDR1 MNHEY and CDR2 SVGEGT. The CDR3 consists of 16 residues. The CDR3 nucleotides are TGTGCCAGCAGTTACTATGGCGGAGGCTCCTACAATGAGCAGTTCTTC. It codes for CASSYYGGGSYNEQFF.

In its sample, this clonotype was seen a few times. The rearrangement joins TRBV21-1 to TRBJ1-4; TRBD1 is taken as the D call from the table, unchecked against the DNA. TRBV21-1 is noted as a pseudogene. CDR3 size: 20 residues. CDR3 coding DNA: TGTGCCAGCAGCGCCCTCCCGGGACAGGGTATCTACGGAAAATGGGGAAAACTGTTTTTT. It encodes CASSALPGQGIYGKWGKLFF.

This clonotype showed up many times. The chain uses TRBV12-3 or TRBV12-4 and TRBJ2-3; D is undetermined. This CDR3 is 12 amino acids long. V lost 3 bases and J 5 bases, leaving 6 bases between the germline ends. CDR3 protein: CASSFSRDTQYF. The CDR3 DNA follows: TGTGCCAGCAGTTTTTCTCGAGATACGCAGTATTTT.

This clonotype was seen at least ten times. V gene TRBV12-3 or TRBV12-4 combines with J gene TRBJ1-1; D is perhaps TRBD1 (6 bases). V was shortened by 6 bases and J by 11 bases, with 19 bases between the two germline ends. This CDR3 has 13 amino acids. In DNA, the CDR3 is TGTGCCAGCAGCCTTGGAGCAGGGGTTGGGGCTTTCTTT. Its protein is CASSLGAGVGAFF.

The chain links TRBV7-3 to TRBJ1-1; D may be TRBD1 (6 bases). V gave up 2 bases and J gave up 6 bases, with 10 bases separating them. Germline V gene sequence: CDR1 SGHTA, CDR2 FQGTGA. The CDR3 extends over 13 amino acids. CDR3 sequence reads: CASSLDRRSEAFF. In DNA form, the CDR3 reads TGTGCCAGCAGCTTAGACAGGCGGTCTGAAGCTTTCTTT.

This clonotype appeared many times. The CDR3 bases are TGTGCCAGCAGCCCCGGGACAGGGCATTCACCCCTCCACTTT. It is translated as CASSPGTGHSPLHF. This rearrangement joins TRBV5-5 to TRBJ1-6; 9 bases line up with TRBD1. Germline CDR1 SGHKS, CDR2 YYEKEE (reference sequence). V shed 4 bases and J 8 bases; nucleotides not matched to a gene: 4. The CDR3 contains 14 residues.

This clonotype occurred a few times. The chain has TRBV20-1 and TRBJ2-7, with D tentatively TRBD1 or TRBD2 (5 bases each). V gave up 5 bases and J gave up 6 bases, with 17 bases separating them. There are 13 residues in the CDR3. The germline CDR1 and CDR2 sequences are DFQATT and SNEGSKA (reference sequence). The CDR3 bases are TGCAGTGCTCAGAGGGACGTTCGCTTCGAGCAGTACTTC. This codes for CSAQRDVRFEQYF.

This clonotype has ten or more counts. This chain links TRBV7-6 with TRBJ2-1, with TRBD2 identical over 12 bases. The length of the CDR3 is 15 residues. The junction had 0 bases not matched to a gene; V was cut back by 1 base and J by 5 bases. Per the germline V gene, CDR1 is SGHVS and CDR2 is FNYEAQ. The CDR3 region has the DNA TGTGCCAGCAGCTTAGGGACTAGCGGGAACAATGAGCAGTTCTTC. It translates to CASSLGTSGNNEQFF.